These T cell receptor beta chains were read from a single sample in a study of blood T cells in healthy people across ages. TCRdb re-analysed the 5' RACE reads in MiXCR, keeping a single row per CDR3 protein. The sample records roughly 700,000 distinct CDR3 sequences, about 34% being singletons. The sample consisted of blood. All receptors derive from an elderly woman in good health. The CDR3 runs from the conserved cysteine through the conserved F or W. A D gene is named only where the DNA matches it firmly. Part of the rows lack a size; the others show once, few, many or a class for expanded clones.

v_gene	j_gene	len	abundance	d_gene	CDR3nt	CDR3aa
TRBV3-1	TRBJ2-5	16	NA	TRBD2	TGTGCCAGCAGCCAACGGACTAGCGGGGGGCAAGAGACCCAGTACTTC	CASSQRTSGGQETQYF
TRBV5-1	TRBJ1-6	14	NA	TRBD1	TGCGCCAGCAGCTCCGGACAGGATTATTCACCCCTCCACTTT	CASSSGQDYSPLHF
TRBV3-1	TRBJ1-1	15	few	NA	TGTGCCAGCAGCCCTAGGGCGGGGGCGAACACTGAAGCTTTCTTT	CASSPRAGANTEAFF
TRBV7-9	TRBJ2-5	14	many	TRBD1	TGTGCTAGCAGCCGAGACAGGGGGCAGGAGACCCAGTACTTC	CASSRDRGQETQYF
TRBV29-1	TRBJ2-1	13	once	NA	TGCAGCGTTGAAGGGTCGGGGGACAATGAGCAGTTCTTC	CSVEGSGDNEQFF
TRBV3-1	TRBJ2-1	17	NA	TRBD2	TGTGCCAGCAGCCAAGACTTAGCGGGGGGAACCTACAATGAGCAGTTCTTC	CASSQDLAGGTYNEQFF
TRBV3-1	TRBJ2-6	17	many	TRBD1	TGTGCCAGCAGCCAAGAGGGACAGGGGACTGGGGCCAACGTCCTGACTTTC	CASSQEGQGTGANVLTF
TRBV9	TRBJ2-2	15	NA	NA	TGTGCCAGCAGCGTTGTAGATCGGAACACCGGGGAGCTGTTTTTT	CASSVVDRNTGELFF
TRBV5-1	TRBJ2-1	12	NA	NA	TGCGCCAGCAGCGTTGTTAGGGGACTGCAGTTCTTC	CASSVVRGLQFF
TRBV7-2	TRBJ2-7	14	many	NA	TGTGCCAGCACCATGGCTCAGGGGGGGAGGGAGCAGTACTTC	CASTMAQGGREQYF
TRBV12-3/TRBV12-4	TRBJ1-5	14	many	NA	TGTGCCAGCAGTTTAGATGCGGGGGCGATGCCCCAGCATTTT	CASSLDAGAMPQHF
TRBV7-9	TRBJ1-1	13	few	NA	TGTGCCAGCCTCCCTGCTGGTAACACTGAAGCTTTCTTT	CASLPAGNTEAFF
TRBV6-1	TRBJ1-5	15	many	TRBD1	TGTGCCAGCAGTGACCCGACAGGGGTTGGACAGCCCCAGCATTTT	CASSDPTGVGQPQHF